A selection of T cell receptor beta chains follows, all from one sample in a study of T-cell memory formation after mild COVID-19. TCRdb reanalysed the 5' RACE reads using MiXCR and keeps one entry per CDR3 protein. The repertoire holds roughly 510,000 distinct CDR3 sequences, around 15% seen once, with about 7.4% in the top ten. The specimen was PBMCs or a T cell subset sorted from them (not recorded which). These receptors all stem from an adult woman who had mild COVID-19 (a few samples of this study predate the infection). Cell type and time point are not known. Each CDR3 is given with its conserved first and last residue. D genes are given only for firm matches. The listing skips clone size in some rows; elsewhere it reads once, few, many or a size class.

DNA	CDR3	V	J	size	D
TGTGCCAGCAGCCCTGACTATGGGGGAGGGGAGACCCAGTACTTC	CASSPDYGGGETQYF	TRBV7-9	TRBJ2-5	few	TRBD2
TGTGCCACCAGTGCCGGTAGCGGGAGGGGGTACGAGCAGTACTTC	CATSAGSGRGYEQYF	TRBV24-1	TRBJ2-7	many	TRBD2
TGTGCCAGCAGTGACCGGGAAGCTTTCTTT	CASSDREAFF	TRBV6-2/TRBV6-3	TRBJ1-1	once	.
TGTGCCAGCAGTTACCAAGTAGCGGGGGGCCGGGGCTACGAGCAGTACTTC	CASSYQVAGGRGYEQYF	TRBV6-5	TRBJ2-7	once	TRBD2
TGTGCCACCGAGCGGGCAGGGAGCTACGAGCAGTACTTC	CATERAGSYEQYF	TRBV19	TRBJ2-7	.	.
TGCGCCAGCAGCCAATTCGCACGGAGCTCTGGGGCCAACGTCCTGACTTTC	CASSQFARSSGANVLTF	TRBV4-1	TRBJ2-6	few	.
TGCAGCGTTGTAGCGACCACCTACAATGAGCAGTTCTTC	CSVVATTYNEQFF	TRBV29-1	TRBJ2-1	.	.
TGCAGTGCTCGCACATGGGGACTACAAGAGACCCAGTACTTC	CSARTWGLQETQYF	TRBV20-1	TRBJ2-5	.	TRBD2
TGTGCCAGCAAAACTAGCCTTAGCTACAATGAGCAGTTCTTC	CASKTSLSYNEQFF	TRBV6-2/TRBV6-3	TRBJ2-1	.	.
TGTGCCAGCAGCTATAGGACTAGCGGGAGACCCTACACAGATACGCAGTATTTT	CASSYRTSGRPYTDTQYF	TRBV7-2	TRBJ2-3	few	TRBD2
TGTGCCAGCAGTCATCGGGACTTCCCCCAAGACAATGAGCAGTTCTTC	CASSHRDFPQDNEQFF	TRBV12-3/TRBV12-4	TRBJ2-1	.	.
TGTGCCAGCAGTGATCCCGGACAGACCACCTACGAGCAGTACTTC	CASSDPGQTTYEQYF	TRBV25-1	TRBJ2-7	many	.
TGTGCCAGCAGTCGAACAGGGAGTTTCAATGAGCAGTTCTTC	CASSRTGSFNEQFF	TRBV27	TRBJ2-1	few	.
TGTGCCAGCAGCTTTGACGTAGCGGGGGGCCGTGTGGACACAGATACGCAGTATTTT	CASSFDVAGGRVDTDTQYF	TRBV5-4	TRBJ2-3	few	TRBD2
TGTGCCGGTACTAGGGCTTCAGATACGCAGTATTTT	CAGTRASDTQYF	TRBV7-9	TRBJ2-3	many	.
TGTGCCAGCAGCCCCCCAACCCCTACAGATACGCAGTATTTT	CASSPPTPTDTQYF	TRBV7-9	TRBJ2-3	once	.
TGTGCCAGCAGCCAGAGAGGGGTTTGGCAGTTCTTC	CASSQRGVWQFF	TRBV3-1	TRBJ2-1	.	.